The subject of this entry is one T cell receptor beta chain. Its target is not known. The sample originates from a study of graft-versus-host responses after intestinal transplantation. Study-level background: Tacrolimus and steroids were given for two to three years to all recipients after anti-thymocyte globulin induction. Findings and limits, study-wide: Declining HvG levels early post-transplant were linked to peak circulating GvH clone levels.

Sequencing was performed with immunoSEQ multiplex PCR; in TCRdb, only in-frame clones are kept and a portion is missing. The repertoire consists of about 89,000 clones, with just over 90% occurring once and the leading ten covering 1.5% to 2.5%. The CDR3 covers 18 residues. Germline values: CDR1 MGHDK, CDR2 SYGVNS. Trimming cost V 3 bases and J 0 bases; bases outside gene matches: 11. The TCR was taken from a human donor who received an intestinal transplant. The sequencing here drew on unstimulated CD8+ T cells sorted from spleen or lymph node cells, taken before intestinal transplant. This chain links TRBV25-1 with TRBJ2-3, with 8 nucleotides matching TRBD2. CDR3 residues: CASSERAGGSFSTDTQYF. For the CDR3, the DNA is TGTGCCAGCAGTGAGCGGGCGGGGGGAAGTTTTAGCACAGATACGCAGTATTTT.